A single T cell receptor beta chain is shown here with its context. TCRdb called the 5' RACE reads again in MiXCR, with one record for every CDR3 protein. The sample lists approximately 140,000 distinct CDR3 sequences, roughly 44% occurring once. Germline loops: CDR1 SGHRS, CDR2 YFSETQ. Trimming took 4 bases from V and 2 from J, leaving 22 bases between them. The CDR3 contains 17 residues. The data were taken from a study of CD8 T cells in ankylosing spondylitis. The V gene is TRBV5-1, the J gene TRBJ2-7, with D possibly TRBD2 on 5 matching bases. This receptor was obtained from a male donor with ankylosing spondylitis. Input material: synovial fluid, either unsorted or a sorted T cell fraction (not recorded which). Written as DNA, the CDR3 is TGCGCCAGCAGCCCATCAGGACTTCTCCTAAAGACCTACGAGCAGTACTTC. Translated, it gives CASSPSGLLLKTYEQYF.